This TCR beta chain appears in the sequencing data of a study of monozygotic twins with inflammatory bowel disease. For this clonotype: What it recognizes is unknown.

Findings and limits, study-wide: A distinction between different T cell subtypes was not possible. IBD patients, compared with healthy twins, shared fewer clonotypes with others (especially with disease activity).

Per the germline V gene, CDR1 is MNHEY and CDR2 is SVGAGI. The CDR3 totals 15 residues. The quantity of total RNA per TCR library was 3500 ng. Via template switching, UMIs carrying a 6-nucleotide sample barcode were introduced. TCRdb reprocessed the 5' RACE reads, with one entry per CDR3 protein and no DNA. This repertoire includes under 200,000 distinct CDR3 sequences. The sequence was collected from a human donor with ulcerative colitis or Crohn's disease, or a healthy co-twin of an affected twin (not recorded which). The sequenced sample consisted of blood. The chain couples TRBV6-5 to TRBJ2-7; the TCRdb call, TRBD1, lacks DNA for checking. CDR3 in amino acids: CASSLAETSTYEQYF.